This T cell receptor (beta chain) was profiled in a study of OX40 agonist ivuxolimab in advanced cancers. Profiled with immunoSEQ multiplex PCR; TCRdb holds only in-frame clones, not every one. The data hold fewer than 90,000 clones, with around 90% observed a single time. Germline V gene lookup returns CDR1 MNHEY and CDR2 SMNVEV (reference sequence). The CDR3 spans 14 residues. The V and J ends lost 5 bases and 2 bases respectively, with 11 bases between them. The source material was CD4+ or CD8+ T cells sorted from blood, sampled in a trial of the OX40 agonist ivuxolimab. This sequence originates from an adult with an advanced solid tumor such as melanoma, head and neck, liver or kidney cancer. V usage is TRBV27 and J usage is TRBJ2-3; D possibly corresponds to TRBD1 (6 bases). The CDR3 bases are TGTGCCAGCAGTATGACAGGATTCACAGATACGCAGTATTTT. It yields the protein CASSMTGFTDTQYF.